This T cell receptor (beta chain) was captured in a study of blood T cell repertoires in COVID-19. The wider study: Material from acute and convalescent COVID-19 was sourced from the United States, Italy and Spain. PBMCs, B-cell-depleted T cells, or T cells provided the cDNA or gDNA that made up the material.

Looked up from germline, CDR1 is LNHDA and CDR2 is SQIVND (reference sequence). The CDR3 consists of 16 residues. J gave up 3 bases and V 6 bases, and 7 bases lay outside the gene matches. Authors' data handling: Amplification of reference gene primers was used by the study to estimate nucleated cell counts. Generated by immunoSEQ multiplex PCR, the TCRdb table keeps only in-frame clones and is missing some. V and J calls plus clone size are reproduced from that table; the DNA served to infer D and trimming. Among 200,000 to 250,000 clones listed, 80% to 90% were seen once. Sequencing was done on a sample of peripheral blood. V and J are TRBV19 and TRBJ2-1, with 11 bases identical to TRBD2. The receptor comes from a man aged 50 to 60 with active or convalescent COVID-19. CDR3 DNA: TGTGCCAGTAGACACTCCGGGACTAGCGGCTACAATGAGCAGTTCTTC. Amino acids: CASRHSGTSGYNEQFF.